Listed below are T cell receptor beta chains from one sample, sequenced in a study of cytomegalovirus exposure and HLA in healthy donors. Sequencing used immunoSEQ multiplex PCR; TCRdb keeps in-frame clones, though not all of them. The profile covers 100,000 to 150,000 clones, with approximately 92% appearing a single time and over 1% taken by the ten largest. The sequencing input was PBMCs. Receptors were obtained from a young woman in good health and CMV-seronegative. The CDR3 runs from the conserved cysteine through the conserved F or W. D genes are given only for firm matches. Only some rows state a clone size, as once, few, many or a class for expanded clones.

TRBD1	TRBV7-2	TRBJ1-6	NA	CASSAQGAGNSPLHF	TGTGCCAGCAGCGCCCAGGGGGCAGGTAATTCACCCCTCCACTTT
TRBD2	TRBV2	TRBJ2-7	NA	CASSERGGLGPVYF	TGTGCCAGCAGTGAACGGGGGGGGCTTGGCCCCGTCTACTTC
TRBD1	TRBV14	TRBJ2-7	NA	CASSLRDRAYEQYF	TGTGCCAGCAGCCTCCGGGACAGGGCCTACGAGCAGTACTTC
TRBD1	TRBV7-9	TRBJ2-7	NA	CASSQRQGVYEQYF	TGTGCCAGCAGCCAGAGACAGGGGGTCTACGAGCAGTACTTC
NA	TRBV28	TRBJ1-1	NA	CASSLSQGSGEAFF	TGTGCCAGCAGTTTATCCCAGGGATCCGGTGAAGCTTTCTTT
NA	TRBV6-6	TRBJ1-1	NA	CASSPQGMNTEAFF	TGTGCCAGCAGCCCACAGGGAATGAACACTGAAGCTTTCTTT
NA	TRBV10-2	TRBJ1-3	NA	CASSLSSGNTIYF	TGCGCCAGCAGTCTAAGCTCTGGAAACACCATATATTTT
NA	TRBV12-5	TRBJ1-2	NA	CASGLFETRGLGYTF	TGTGCTAGTGGTTTGTTTGAGACTAGGGGTCTTGGCTACACCTTC
TRBD2	TRBV5-1	TRBJ2-5	NA	CASSFSPSGQETQYF	TGCGCCAGCAGCTTTTCGCCTAGCGGTCAAGAGACCCAGTACTTC
TRBD1	TRBV18	TRBJ1-1	NA	CASSGGTGGTEAFF	TGTGCCAGCTCCGGTGGGACAGGGGGAACTGAAGCTTTCTTT
NA	TRBV6-6	TRBJ1-2	NA	CASSYGGNYGYTF	TGTGCCAGCAGTTACGGGGGCAACTATGGCTACACCTTC
NA	TRBV15	TRBJ2-7	NA	CATSRQRGKAYEQYF	TGTGCCACCAGCAGGCAACGGGGGAAGGCCTACGAGCAGTACTTC
NA	TRBV2	TRBJ2-7	once	CASETSGVYEQYF	TGTGCCAGCGAAACCTCGGGGGTATACGAGCAGTACTTC
TRBD2	TRBV7-2	TRBJ2-2	NA	CASSLAAGAGSGELFF	TGTGCCAGCAGCTTAGCAGCGGGGGCCGGGAGCGGGGAGCTGTTTTTT
TRBD1	TRBV13	TRBJ2-2	once	CASSPGDRGNTGELFF	TGTGCCAGCAGCCCGGGGGACAGGGGGAACACCGGGGAGCTGTTTTTT
NA	TRBV7-3	TRBJ2-2	NA	CASSAWGQNTGELFF	TGTGCCAGCAGCGCCTGGGGACAGAACACCGGGGAGCTGTTTTTT
NA	TRBV4-1	TRBJ1-1	NA	CASSVTTNTEAFF	TGCGCCAGCAGCGTTACAACGAACACTGAAGCTTTCTTT
NA	TRBV5-1	TRBJ1-6	NA	CASSHRAGLDSPLHF	TGCGCCAGCAGCCATAGGGCAGGGCTGGATTCACCCCTCCACTTT
NA	TRBV2	TRBJ1-2	NA	CASSERGKNGYTF	TGTGCCAGCAGTGAGCGGGGAAAGAACGGCTACACCTTC
NA	TRBV6-5	TRBJ1-2	NA	CASSYSIVSGVYGYTF	TGTGCCAGCAGTTACTCGATTGTTTCAGGGGTCTATGGCTACACCTTC
NA	TRBV6-6	TRBJ2-7	NA	CASSYSQGTYEQYF	TGTGCCAGCAGTTACTCGCAGGGAACCTACGAGCAGTACTTC
NA	TRBV7-9	TRBJ2-3	NA	CASSLVSSISDTQYF	TGTGCCAGCAGCTTAGTTTCTAGTATATCAGATACGCAGTATTTT
TRBD2	TRBV11-2	TRBJ2-1	NA	CASSLGTSGGYRQFF	TGTGCCAGCAGCCTCGGGACTAGTGGGGGGTATAGGCAGTTCTTC
NA	TRBV5-3	TRBJ2-3	many	CARSFSRGTDTQYF	TGTGCCAGAAGCTTCTCCAGGGGAACAGATACGCAGTATTTT
NA	TRBV4-2	TRBJ1-6	NA	CASSQGQNNSPLHF	TGTGCCAGCAGCCAAGGACAGAACAATTCACCCCTCCACTTT
TRBD2	TRBV7-8	TRBJ2-7	NA	CASSPKGGGSVEQYF	TGTGCCAGCAGCCCAAAGGGCGGGGGGAGCGTCGAGCAGTACTTC
TRBD1	TRBV7-9	TRBJ1-1	NA	CASSTRWGQGDTEAFF	TGTGCCAGCAGCACCCGGTGGGGACAGGGAGACACTGAAGCTTTCTTT
NA	TRBV5-1	TRBJ1-3	NA	CASSLLGGGNTIYF	TGCGCCAGCAGCTTGCTAGGCGGGGGGAACACCATATATTTT
TRBD2	TRBV5-6	TRBJ2-3	NA	CASSSLLRLAVSGDTQYF	TGTGCCAGCAGCTCCCTATTAAGACTAGCGGTGAGTGGGGATACGCAGTATTTT
NA	TRBV7-6	TRBJ1-5	NA	CASSPELSQPQHF	TGTGCCAGCAGCCCTGAACTCTCTCAGCCCCAGCATTTT
NA	TRBV7-2	TRBJ2-7	NA	CASSLQKTYEQYF	TGTGCCAGCAGCCTACAGAAGACCTACGAGCAGTACTTC
NA	TRBV7-9	TRBJ2-2	NA	CASSLGSPRAGGELFF	TGTGCCAGCAGCTTAGGTAGTCCCAGGGCCGGCGGGGAGCTGTTTTTT
TRBD2	TRBV19	TRBJ2-7	NA	CASGTGGSSYEQYF	TGTGCCAGCGGAACGGGGGGTAGCTCCTACGAGCAGTACTTC
TRBD1	TRBV5-4	TRBJ1-1	NA	CASSKTTGTNTEAFF	TGTGCCAGCAGCAAAACGACAGGGACCAACACTGAAGCTTTCTTT
NA	TRBV5-1	TRBJ1-1	NA	CASGPDGSGTEAFF	TGCGCCAGCGGACCGGACGGGAGTGGCACTGAAGCTTTCTTT
NA	TRBV2	TRBJ2-3	NA	CASSEAQVDTQYF	TGTGCCAGCAGTGAAGCACAGGTAGATACGCAGTATTTT
NA	TRBV27	TRBJ1-2	NA	CASSLSTGSGYTF	TGTGCCAGCAGTTTATCTACAGGGTCCGGCTACACCTTC